This entry lists 5 T cell receptor beta chains sequenced from one sample in a study of T cells after yellow fever vaccination. TCRdb re-called the 5' RACE reads through MiXCR, storing one row per CDR3 protein. The sample shows hundreds of thousands of distinct CDR3 sequences, approximately 10% of them seen only once. Specimen: PBMCs, collected on the day of the first yellow fever vaccination. The receptors were sampled from a man aged 18 to 30 who received the YFV17D yellow fever vaccine.

The table lists this clonotype with a few counts. The chain uses TRBV24-1 and TRBJ2-3; D is unclear. The V gene's germline CDR1 is KGHDR and CDR2 SFDVKD. V was pared by 9 bases and J by 4 bases, with 4 bases between. The CDR3 sequence is 10 residues long. The CDR3 is CATPPDTQYF. The DNA for the CDR3 is TGTGCCACCCCCCCAGATACGCAGTATTTT.

The chain uses TRBV7-2 and TRBJ1-1, with D unclear. This CDR3 spans 15 amino acids. V lost 0 bases and J lost 1, with 9 bases in between. From germline, CDR1 is SGHTA and CDR2 FQGNSA. The CDR3 DNA follows: TGTGCCAGCAGCTTAGCGGGCGGGTCGAACACTGAAGCTTTCTTT. This sequence encodes CASSLAGGSNTEAFF.

This clonotype was seen more than once but under ten times. The chain carries TRBV4-3 and TRBJ2-1; D is ambiguous. Trimming removed 0 bases from V and 2 bases from J, with 14 bases in between. The CDR3 spans 17 residues. The germline V gene encodes CDR1 LGHNA and CDR2 YSLEER. CDR3 in amino acids: CASSQDPSHLAYNEQFF. For the CDR3, the DNA is TGCGCCAGCAGCCAAGATCCCTCTCACCTGGCCTACAATGAGCAGTTCTTC.

This clonotype was seen a few times. This chain joins TRBV20-1 and TRBJ2-1; 8 bases map to TRBD2. The germline CDR1 and CDR2 sequences are DFQATT and SNEGSKA (reference sequence). The J segment lost 9 bases and the V segment lost 0 bases, leaving 13 bases of the junction unmatched. This CDR3 has 16 residues. The CDR3 loop is CSARDQRKRGIIEQFF. As DNA, the CDR3 is TGCAGTGCTAGAGATCAGAGAAAGCGGGGGATTATTGAGCAGTTCTTC.

This clonotype was recorded a few times. The chain uses TRBV7-9 and TRBJ2-3; D unresolved. The CDR3 length is 15 residues. The V end lost 2 bases, the J end lost 5 bases, and 14 bases lay between the germline ends. Per germline, CDR1 SEHNR and CDR2 FQNEAQ (reference sequence). CDR3: CASSLRQSLKDTQYF. CDR3 in DNA: TGTGCCAGCAGCTTAAGGCAGTCCTTAAAAGATACGCAGTATTTT.